What follows is one T cell receptor (beta chain) and its context. These data come from a study of blood T cell repertoires in COVID-19. Participant ages covered roughly 18 to 89 years across 24 US areas. Produced via immunoSEQ multiplex PCR; TCRdb's table is partial and in-frame only. The sample has about 440,000 clones, about 90% seen once. Material for sequencing was PBMCs or T cells enriched from blood (not recorded which). The receptor was isolated from a young man who had recovered from COVID-19.

The CDR3 spells CSASNWETQYF. CDR3 bases: TGCAGTGCTAGTAACTGGGAGACCCAGTACTTC. V gene TRBV20-1 combines with J gene TRBJ2-5, with no clear D. The germline gives CDR1 DFQATT, CDR2 SNEGSKA (reference sequence). The CDR3 has 11 residues. V was pared by 3 bases and J by 5 bases, with 7 bases between.